This T cell receptor beta chain was obtained from a study of radiotherapy plus CTLA-4 blockade in lung cancer. About the study: Disease control was present in 31% of patients, and objective responses in roughly 17%. Study-wide findings and caveats: Reported findings show early blood T cell clone dynamics, with interferon-beta, best predicted response. Researchers report tumor-derived TCR clones expanding in blood after radiotherapy plus ipilimumab.

TCRdb's copy holds only in-frame clones and misses some; the assay was immunoSEQ multiplex PCR. The sample includes about 51,000 clones, around 79% of them seen just once. About this clone: No antigen is known for it.

CDR3 length equals 13 residues. The V gene's germline CDR1 is SGHDT and CDR2 YYEEEE. The ends were cut back, 2 bases at V and 5 bases at J, with 8 bases in the middle. The clonotype comes from a human donor with non-small cell lung cancer who had a complete response to radiotherapy plus ipilimumab. This rearrangement joins TRBV5-6 to TRBJ1-5; possible D gene TRBD1, 6 bases. Material: peripheral blood, obtained from a patient treated with radiotherapy plus ipilimumab. The CDR3 DNA reads as TGTGCCAGCAGCTTAACAGGGTATCAGCCCCAGCATTTT. The encoded protein is CASSLTGYQPQHF. Full variable domain (rest looked up from reference TRBV5-6 and TRBJ1-5): DAGVTQSPTHLIKTRGQQVTLRCSPKSGHDTVSWYQQALGQGPQFIFQYYEEEERQRGNFPDRFSGHQFPNYSSELNVNALLLGDSALYLCASSLTGYQPQHFGDGTRLSIL.